The present entry profiles one TCR beta chain with its context. Its antigen remains unknown. TCRdb recomputed calls from the 5' RACE reads with MiXCR, one row per CDR3 protein. This sample has about 180,000 distinct CDR3 sequences, with around 9.6% found just once. This entry comes from a study of CD8 T cells in ankylosing spondylitis. V dropped 5 bases and J dropped 2 bases, with 24 bases sitting between them. Germline CDR1 is MNHEY and CDR2 is SVGEGT. There are 19 residues in the CDR3. General study results and limits: Significant enrichment of disease-linked clones was reportedly seen in matched ankylosing spondylitis synovial fluid. Peripheral blood samples showed relatively rare disease-linked clones, and these clones were CD8+.

Input material: blood, either unsorted or a sorted T cell fraction (not recorded which). V gene TRBV6-2 or TRBV6-3 combines with J gene TRBJ2-2; possibly TRBD1 or TRBD2 for D (5 bases each). This TCR was recovered from a female donor with ankylosing spondylitis or in good health (not recorded which). The CDR3 DNA reads as TGTGCCAGCAGTGCCCCGGCCGGTTCAACAGGAGGCAACACCGGGGAGCTGTTTTTT. It translates to CASSAPAGSTGGNTGELFF.